The rows below give T cell receptor beta chains drawn from one sample of a study of cytomegalovirus exposure and HLA in healthy donors. Only in-frame clones appear in the TCRdb table, and some are missing; sequencing was by immunoSEQ multiplex PCR. In all, the sample yields around 64,000 clones. The sequencing sample was made of PBMCs. These receptors all stem from a female donor in good health and CMV-seropositive. Each CDR3 is given with its conserved first and last residue. Fields, in order: J gene, D gene, clone size, V gene, CDR3 protein, CDR3 DNA. D genes are given only for firm matches. Where a row states a size, it is once, few, many or the class of an expanded clone; other rows omit it.

>TRBJ1-1|.|.|TRBV30
CAWTPGAGLGAFF
TGTGCCTGGACACCAGGGGCTGGGTTAGGGGCTTTCTTT
>TRBJ1-2|.|.|TRBV5-8
CASSLEGMYGYTF
TGTGCCAGCAGCTTGGAGGGGATGTATGGCTACACCTTC
>TRBJ2-7|TRBD1|.|TRBV19
CASSINRGVVIDEQYF
TGTGCCAGTAGTATTAACAGGGGGGTTGTCATTGACGAGCAGTACTTC
>TRBJ1-2|TRBD1|.|TRBV4-3
CASSHRQYRQGLNYGYTF
TGCGCCAGCAGCCATCGGCAATACCGACAGGGATTAAACTATGGCTACACCTTC
>TRBJ2-2|TRBD1|.|TRBV7-2
CASSLSGTGNTGELFF
TGTGCCAGCAGCTTATCGGGGACAGGGAACACCGGGGAGCTGTTTTTT
>TRBJ1-2|.|.|TRBV30
CAWSSQGPVYGYTF
TGTGCCTGGAGTTCACAGGGTCCCGTCTATGGCTACACCTTC
>TRBJ1-2|TRBD1|.|TRBV6-5
CASRRGTDYGYTF
TGTGCCAGCAGGCGAGGGACAGACTATGGCTACACCTTC
>TRBJ1-1|TRBD1|.|TRBV19
CASSSTGDGRAFF
TGTGCCAGTAGTAGTACAGGGGATGGTAGAGCTTTCTTT
>TRBJ2-2|TRBD1|medium-sized|TRBV11-2
CASSPDRATGELFF
TGTGCCAGCAGCCCTGACAGGGCCACCGGGGAGCTGTTTTTT
>TRBJ2-7|.|.|TRBV4-2
CASSQEGLGVAYEQYF
TGTGCCAGCAGCCAAGAAGGCTTAGGGGTAGCCTACGAGCAGTACTTC
>TRBJ2-1|TRBD1|.|TRBV6-5
CASSYSSGQVYNEQFF
TGTGCCAGCAGTTACTCGTCGGGACAGGTCTACAATGAGCAGTTCTTC
>TRBJ1-2|.|.|TRBV28
CASSFSGSGYTF
TGTGCCAGCAGTTTCTCCGGGAGCGGCTACACCTTC
>TRBJ1-2|TRBD1|.|TRBV6-6
CASSSDRVDRVDGYTF
TGTGCCAGCAGTTCGGACAGGGTGGACAGGGTAGATGGCTACACCTTC
>TRBJ1-1|.|.|TRBV29-1
CSVAGRAATEAFF
TGCAGCGTTGCCGGCAGGGCGGCTACTGAAGCTTTCTTT
>TRBJ1-1|TRBD1|.|TRBV7-9
CASSSSDRGVSEAFF
TGTGCCAGCAGCTCTTCGGACAGGGGGGTCTCTGAAGCTTTCTTT
>TRBJ1-5|.|.|TRBV28
CASSSPGHSPYSNQPQHF
TGTGCCAGCAGTTCCCCTGGACATTCCCCATATAGCAATCAGCCCCAGCATTTT
>TRBJ1-2|.|.|TRBV5-8
CASTLGGQGYGYTF
TGTGCCAGCACCTTGGGGGGGCAAGGCTATGGCTACACCTTC
>TRBJ1-2|.|.|TRBV7-8
CASSLARVSGYTF
TGTGCCAGCAGCTTAGCCCGGGTTAGCGGCTACACCTTC
>TRBJ2-1|.|.|TRBV25-1
CASSEAGAYNEQFF
TGTGCCAGCAGTGAAGCGGGGGCGTACAATGAGCAGTTCTTC
>TRBJ2-7|.|.|TRBV5-6
CASSSNYEQYF
TGTGCCAGCAGCTCAAACTACGAGCAGTACTTC
>TRBJ1-1|.|.|TRBV7-9
CASSLVVTGQNTEAFF
TGTGCCAGCAGCTTAGTTGTTACAGGCCAGAACACTGAAGCTTTCTTT
>TRBJ2-3|.|.|TRBV25-1
CASSESGRYTDTQYF
TGTGCCAGCAGTGAATCCGGCAGGTACACAGATACGCAGTATTTT
>TRBJ2-3|.|.|TRBV2
CASSEQGISTDKQYF
TGTGCCAGCAGTGAACAGGGGATTAGCACAGATAAGCAGTATTTT
>TRBJ1-2|TRBD1|.|TRBV5-4
CASSFATGVSTNYGYTF
TGTGCCAGCAGCTTTGCGACAGGGGTCTCTACTAACTATGGCTACACCTTC
>TRBJ1-5|.|.|TRBV19
CASTPGSRDYSNQPQHF
TGTGCCAGTACCCCCGGGAGCAGGGACTATAGCAATCAGCCCCAGCATTTT
>TRBJ1-1|TRBD1|.|TRBV27
CASSPVTGLDTEAFF
TGTGCCAGCAGTCCAGTGACAGGGCTGGACACTGAAGCTTTCTTT
>TRBJ2-1|TRBD1|.|TRBV6-1
CASRLRQGAYNEQFF
TGTGCCAGCAGATTGAGACAGGGGGCTTACAATGAGCAGTTCTTC
>TRBJ2-7|.|.|TRBV5-1
CASSPRDDRNDYEQYF
TGCGCCAGCAGCCCTCGGGACGACAGGAACGACTACGAGCAGTACTTC
>TRBJ1-2|TRBD1|.|TRBV15
CATGTGGYGYTF
TGTGCCACCGGAACAGGGGGCTATGGCTACACCTTC
>TRBJ2-3|TRBD2|.|TRBV9
CASSVSTSGGLGQYF
TGTGCCAGCAGCGTATCGACTAGCGGGGGTCTGGGGCAGTATTTT
>TRBJ1-5|.|.|TRBV7-2
CASSLARNNQPQHF
TGTGCCAGCAGCTTAGCCAGGAACAATCAGCCCCAGCATTTT
>TRBJ1-1|.|.|TRBV13
CASRGGQGNTEAFF
TGTGCCAGCAGGGGGGGGCAGGGGAACACTGAAGCTTTCTTT
>TRBJ1-1|.|.|TRBV5-1
CASSLTLTGTTRMNTEAFF
TGCGCCAGCAGCTTGACGCTAACCGGGACAACTCGTATGAACACTGAAGCTTTCTTT
>TRBJ2-7|.|.|TRBV4-3
CASSQDRGHPGEQYF
TGCGCCAGCAGCCAAGATAGGGGCCATCCTGGCGAGCAGTACTTC
>TRBJ2-7|.|.|TRBV28
CASSLLGTGGSYEQYF
TGTGCCAGCAGTTTATTGGGGACCGGGGGTTCCTACGAGCAGTACTTC
>TRBJ1-5|.|.|TRBV4-1
CASSPVRGYRDSNQPQHF
TGCGCCAGCAGCCCCGTCCGGGGATACAGAGATAGCAATCAGCCCCAGCATTTT
>TRBJ1-1|.|.|TRBV18
CASSRGQGPVRDTEAFF
TGTGCCAGCTCCCGAGGTCAGGGCCCCGTTCGGGACACTGAAGCTTTCTTT
>TRBJ2-1|.|.|TRBV28
CASSWDSYYNEQFF
TGTGCCAGCAGTTGGGACTCTTACTACAATGAGCAGTTCTTC
>TRBJ2-5|TRBD2|.|TRBV30
CAWSSVLAEETQYF
TGTGCCTGGAGCTCTGTTCTAGCGGAAGAGACCCAGTACTTC
>TRBJ1-1|TRBD1|.|TRBV4-3
CASSQDLKQGPLTEAFF
TGCGCCAGCAGCCAAGATCTCAAACAGGGGCCATTAACTGAAGCTTTCTTT
>TRBJ2-7|TRBD1|.|TRBV7-2
CASSAGQGFRYEQYF
TGTGCCAGCAGCGCCGGACAGGGTTTCAGGTACGAGCAGTACTTC
>TRBJ1-2|TRBD1|.|TRBV30
CAWSSTGGVGGYTF
TGTGCCTGGAGTTCTACAGGGGGTGTAGGTGGCTACACCTTC
>TRBJ1-2|TRBD1|.|TRBV4-3
CASSQDRGQIYGYTF
TGCGCCAGCAGCCAAGACCGGGGACAGATCTATGGCTACACCTTC
>TRBJ1-5|.|.|TRBV4-2
CASSQDLWEGGGQPQHF
TGTGCCAGCAGCCAAGATCTCTGGGAGGGGGGAGGTCAGCCCCAGCATTTT
>TRBJ2-3|TRBD2|.|TRBV7-3
CASSSGAGGQYTQYF
TGTGCCAGCAGCTCGGGAGCGGGGGGGCAATATACGCAGTATTTT
>TRBJ2-7|.|.|TRBV10-1
CASSESEQGTYEQYF
TGCGCCAGCAGTGAGTCGGAGCAGGGAACCTACGAGCAGTACTTC
>TRBJ2-7|.|.|TRBV5-6
CASSLIRGDEQYF
TGTGCCAGCAGCTTGATCAGGGGAGACGAGCAGTACTTC
>TRBJ1-2|.|.|TRBV19
CASSILTDYGYTF
TGTGCCAGTAGCATTCTAACGGACTATGGCTACACCTTC
>TRBJ1-1|TRBD1|.|TRBV11-2
CASSLGGQGARNTEAFF
TGTGCCAGCAGCTTAGGGGGACAGGGGGCGAGGAACACTGAAGCTTTCTTT
>TRBJ1-2|.|.|TRBV9
CASSVGSNYGYTF
TGTGCCAGCAGCGTAGGGAGTAACTATGGCTACACCTTC
>TRBJ1-2|TRBD1|.|TRBV7-6
CASSPGTGDYGYTF
TGTGCCAGCAGCCCCGGGACAGGCGATTATGGCTACACCTTC
>TRBJ2-7|TRBD2|.|TRBV29-1
CSVDLAGSGGEQYF
TGCAGCGTTGATCTAGCGGGGTCTGGGGGCGAGCAGTACTTC
>TRBJ2-3|.|.|TRBV7-9
CASSFRHKLYRADTQYF
TGTGCCAGCAGTTTTAGACACAAATTATACCGCGCAGATACGCAGTATTTT
>TRBJ1-2|.|.|TRBV27
CASSPSRQDYGYTF
TGTGCCAGCAGTCCATCCCGGCAGGACTATGGCTACACCTTC
>TRBJ1-5|TRBD1|.|TRBV27
CASSFQGAGQPQHF
TGTGCCAGCAGTTTTCAGGGGGCAGGACAGCCCCAGCATTTT
>TRBJ1-1|.|.|TRBV5-5
CASSVNAAGFAFF
TGTGCCAGCAGCGTCAACGCCGCAGGGTTTGCTTTCTTT
>TRBJ2-7|.|.|TRBV7-2
CASSLVRADSYEQYF
TGTGCCAGCAGCTTAGTGAGGGCGGACTCCTACGAGCAGTACTTC
>TRBJ1-2|TRBD1|.|TRBV4-2
CASSQVVGTGQVPNYGYTF
TGTGCCAGCAGCCAAGTGGTAGGTACAGGACAGGTCCCTAACTATGGCTACACCTTC
>TRBJ1-1|TRBD1|.|TRBV28
CASSSRTGPTEAFF
TGTGCCAGCAGTTCGAGGACAGGGCCCACTGAAGCTTTCTTT
>TRBJ2-7|.|.|TRBV6-5
CASSSMASLNGEQYF
TGTGCCAGCAGTTCGATGGCCTCTCTGAATGGCGAGCAGTACTTC